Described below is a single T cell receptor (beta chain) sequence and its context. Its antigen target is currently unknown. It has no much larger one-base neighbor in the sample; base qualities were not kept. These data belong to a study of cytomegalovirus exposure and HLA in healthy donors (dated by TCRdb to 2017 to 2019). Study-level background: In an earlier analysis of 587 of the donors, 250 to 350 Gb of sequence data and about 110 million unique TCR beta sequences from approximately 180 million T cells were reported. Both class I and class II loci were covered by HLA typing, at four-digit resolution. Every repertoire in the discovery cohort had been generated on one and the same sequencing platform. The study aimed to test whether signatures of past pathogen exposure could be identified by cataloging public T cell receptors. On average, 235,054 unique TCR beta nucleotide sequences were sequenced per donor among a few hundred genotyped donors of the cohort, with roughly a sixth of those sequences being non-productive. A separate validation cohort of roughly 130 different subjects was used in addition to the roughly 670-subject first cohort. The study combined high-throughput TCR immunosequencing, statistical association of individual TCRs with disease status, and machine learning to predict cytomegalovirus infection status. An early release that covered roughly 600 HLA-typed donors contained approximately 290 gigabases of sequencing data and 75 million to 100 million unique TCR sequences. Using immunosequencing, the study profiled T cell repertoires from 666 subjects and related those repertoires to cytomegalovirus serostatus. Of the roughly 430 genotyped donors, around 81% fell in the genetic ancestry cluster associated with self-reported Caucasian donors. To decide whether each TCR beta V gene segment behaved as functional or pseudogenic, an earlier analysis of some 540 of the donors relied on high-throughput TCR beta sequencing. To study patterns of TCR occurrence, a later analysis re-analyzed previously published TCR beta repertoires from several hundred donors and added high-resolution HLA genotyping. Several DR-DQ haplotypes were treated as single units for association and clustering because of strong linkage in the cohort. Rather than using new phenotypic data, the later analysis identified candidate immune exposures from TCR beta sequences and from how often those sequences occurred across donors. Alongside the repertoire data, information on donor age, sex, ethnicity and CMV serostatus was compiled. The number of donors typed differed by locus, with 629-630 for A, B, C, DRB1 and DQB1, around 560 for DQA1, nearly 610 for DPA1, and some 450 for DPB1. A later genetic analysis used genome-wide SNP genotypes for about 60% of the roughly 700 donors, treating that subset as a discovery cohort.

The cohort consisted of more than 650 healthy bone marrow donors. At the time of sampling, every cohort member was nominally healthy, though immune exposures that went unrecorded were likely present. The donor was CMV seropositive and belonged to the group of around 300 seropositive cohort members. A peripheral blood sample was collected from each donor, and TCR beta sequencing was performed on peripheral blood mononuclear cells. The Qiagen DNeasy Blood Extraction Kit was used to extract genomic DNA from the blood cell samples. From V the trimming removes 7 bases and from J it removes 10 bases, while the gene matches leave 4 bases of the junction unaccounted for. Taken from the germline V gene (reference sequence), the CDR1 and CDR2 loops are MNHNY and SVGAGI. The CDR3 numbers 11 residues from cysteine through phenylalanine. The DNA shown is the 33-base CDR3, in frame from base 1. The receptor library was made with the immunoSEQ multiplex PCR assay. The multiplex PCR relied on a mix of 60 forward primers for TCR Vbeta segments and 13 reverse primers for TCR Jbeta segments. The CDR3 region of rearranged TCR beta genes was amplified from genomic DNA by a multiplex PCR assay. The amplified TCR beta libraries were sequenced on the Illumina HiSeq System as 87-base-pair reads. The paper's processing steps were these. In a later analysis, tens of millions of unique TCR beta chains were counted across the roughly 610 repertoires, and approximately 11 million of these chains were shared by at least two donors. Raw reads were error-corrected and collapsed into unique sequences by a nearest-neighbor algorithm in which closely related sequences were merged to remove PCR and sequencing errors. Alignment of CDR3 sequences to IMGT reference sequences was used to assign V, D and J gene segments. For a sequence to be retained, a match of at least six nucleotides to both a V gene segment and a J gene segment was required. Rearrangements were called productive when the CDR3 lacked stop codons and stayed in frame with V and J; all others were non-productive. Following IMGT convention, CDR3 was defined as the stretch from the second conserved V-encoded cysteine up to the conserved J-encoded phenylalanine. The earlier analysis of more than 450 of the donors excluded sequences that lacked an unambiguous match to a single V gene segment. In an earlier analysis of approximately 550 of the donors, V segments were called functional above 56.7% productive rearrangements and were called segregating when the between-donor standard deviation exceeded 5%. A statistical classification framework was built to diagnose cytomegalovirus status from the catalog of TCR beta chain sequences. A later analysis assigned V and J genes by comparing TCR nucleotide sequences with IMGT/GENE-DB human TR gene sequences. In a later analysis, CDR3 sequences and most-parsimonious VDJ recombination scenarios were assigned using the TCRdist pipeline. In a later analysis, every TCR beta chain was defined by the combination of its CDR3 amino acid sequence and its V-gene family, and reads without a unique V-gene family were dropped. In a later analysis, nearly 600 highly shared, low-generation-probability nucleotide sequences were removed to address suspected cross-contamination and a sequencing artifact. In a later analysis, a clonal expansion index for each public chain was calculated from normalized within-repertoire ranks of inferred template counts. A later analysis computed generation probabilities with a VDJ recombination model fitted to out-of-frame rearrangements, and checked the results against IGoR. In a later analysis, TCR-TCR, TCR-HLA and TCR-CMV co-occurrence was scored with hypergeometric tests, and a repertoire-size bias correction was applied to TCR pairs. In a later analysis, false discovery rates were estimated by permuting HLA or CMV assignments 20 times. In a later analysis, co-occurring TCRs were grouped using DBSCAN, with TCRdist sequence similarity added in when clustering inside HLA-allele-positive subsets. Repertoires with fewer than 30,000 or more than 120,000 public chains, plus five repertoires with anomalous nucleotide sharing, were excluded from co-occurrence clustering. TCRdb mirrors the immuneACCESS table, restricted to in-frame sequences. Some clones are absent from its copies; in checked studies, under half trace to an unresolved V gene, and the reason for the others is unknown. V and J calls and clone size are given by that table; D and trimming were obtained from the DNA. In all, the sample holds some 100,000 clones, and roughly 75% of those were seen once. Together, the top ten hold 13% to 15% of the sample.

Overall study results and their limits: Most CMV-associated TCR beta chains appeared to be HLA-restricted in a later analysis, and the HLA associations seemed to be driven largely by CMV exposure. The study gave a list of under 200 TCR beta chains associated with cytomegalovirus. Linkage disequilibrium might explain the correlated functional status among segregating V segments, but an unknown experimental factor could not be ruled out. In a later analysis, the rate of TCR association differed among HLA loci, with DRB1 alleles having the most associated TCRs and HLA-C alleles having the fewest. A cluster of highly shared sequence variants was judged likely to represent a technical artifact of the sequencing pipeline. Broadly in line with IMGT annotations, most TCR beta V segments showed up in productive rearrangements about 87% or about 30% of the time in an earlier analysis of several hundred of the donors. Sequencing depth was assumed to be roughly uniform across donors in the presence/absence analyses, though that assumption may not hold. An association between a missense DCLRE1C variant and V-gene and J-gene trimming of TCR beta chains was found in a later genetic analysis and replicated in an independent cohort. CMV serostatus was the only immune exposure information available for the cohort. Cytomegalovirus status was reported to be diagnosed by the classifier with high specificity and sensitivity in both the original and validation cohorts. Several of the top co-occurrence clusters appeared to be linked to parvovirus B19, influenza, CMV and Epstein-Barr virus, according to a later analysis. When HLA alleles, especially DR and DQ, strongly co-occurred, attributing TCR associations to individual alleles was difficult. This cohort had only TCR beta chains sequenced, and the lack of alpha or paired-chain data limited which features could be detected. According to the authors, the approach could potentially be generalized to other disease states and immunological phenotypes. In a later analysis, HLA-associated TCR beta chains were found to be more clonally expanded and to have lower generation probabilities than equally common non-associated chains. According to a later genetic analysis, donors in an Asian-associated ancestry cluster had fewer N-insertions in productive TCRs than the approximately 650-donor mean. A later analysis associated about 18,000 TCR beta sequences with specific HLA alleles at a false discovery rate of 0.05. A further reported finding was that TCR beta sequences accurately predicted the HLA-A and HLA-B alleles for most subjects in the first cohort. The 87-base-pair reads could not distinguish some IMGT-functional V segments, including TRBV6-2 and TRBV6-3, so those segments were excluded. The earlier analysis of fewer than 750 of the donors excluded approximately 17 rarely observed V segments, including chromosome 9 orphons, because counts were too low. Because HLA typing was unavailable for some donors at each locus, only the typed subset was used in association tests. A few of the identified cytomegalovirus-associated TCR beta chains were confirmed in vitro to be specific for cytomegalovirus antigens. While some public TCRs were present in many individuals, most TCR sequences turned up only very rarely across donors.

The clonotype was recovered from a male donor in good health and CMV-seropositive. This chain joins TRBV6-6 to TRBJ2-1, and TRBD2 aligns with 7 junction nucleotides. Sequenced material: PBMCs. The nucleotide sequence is TGTGCCAGCACCTTACTAGCGGAGCAGTTCTTC. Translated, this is CASTLLAEQFF.